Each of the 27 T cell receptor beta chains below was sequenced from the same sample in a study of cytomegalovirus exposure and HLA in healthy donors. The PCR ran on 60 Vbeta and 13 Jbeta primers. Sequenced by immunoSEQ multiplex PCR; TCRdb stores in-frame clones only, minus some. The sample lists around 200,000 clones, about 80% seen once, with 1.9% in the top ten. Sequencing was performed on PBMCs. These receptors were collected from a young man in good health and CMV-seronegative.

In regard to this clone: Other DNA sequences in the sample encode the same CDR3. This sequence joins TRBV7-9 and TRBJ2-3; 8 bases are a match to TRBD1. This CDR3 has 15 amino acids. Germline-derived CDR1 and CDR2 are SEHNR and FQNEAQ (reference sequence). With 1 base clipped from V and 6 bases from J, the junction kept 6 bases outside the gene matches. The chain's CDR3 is CASSLGQGAGDTQYF. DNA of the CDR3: TGTGCCAGCAGCTTAGGGCAGGGGGCCGGGGATACGCAGTATTTT.

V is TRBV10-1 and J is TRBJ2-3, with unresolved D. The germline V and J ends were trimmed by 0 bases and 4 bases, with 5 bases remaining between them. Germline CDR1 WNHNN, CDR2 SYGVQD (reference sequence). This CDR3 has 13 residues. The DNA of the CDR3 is TGCGCCAGCAGTGAGTCAGGAGCAGATACGCAGTATTTT. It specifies CASSESGADTQYF.

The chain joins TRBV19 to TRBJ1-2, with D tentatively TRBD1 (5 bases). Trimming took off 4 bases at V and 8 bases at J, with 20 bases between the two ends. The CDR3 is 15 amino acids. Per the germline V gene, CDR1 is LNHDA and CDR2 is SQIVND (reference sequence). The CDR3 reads CASSTTGTPSQGYTF. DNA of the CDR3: TGTGCCAGTAGTACTACAGGAACTCCCAGCCAGGGCTACACCTTC.

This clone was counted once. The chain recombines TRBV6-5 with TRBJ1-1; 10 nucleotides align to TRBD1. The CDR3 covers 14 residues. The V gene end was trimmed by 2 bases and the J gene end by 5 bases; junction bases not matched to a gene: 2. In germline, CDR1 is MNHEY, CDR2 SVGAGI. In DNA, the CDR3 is TGTGCCAGCAGTTACGGACAGGGGGGAACTGAAGCTTTCTTT. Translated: CASSYGQGGTEAFF.

CDR3 in amino acids: CASRKPTGATYEQYF. CDR3 nucleotides: TGTGCCAGCAGAAAACCGACAGGTGCAACCTACGAGCAGTACTTC. The J gene is TRBJ2-5, the V gene TRBV2, with TRBD1 as a possible D gene (6 bases). The end of the DNA aligns better with TRBJ2-7, so the J call may be wrong. There are 15 residues in the CDR3. Germline values: CDR1 SNHLY, CDR2 FYNNEI.

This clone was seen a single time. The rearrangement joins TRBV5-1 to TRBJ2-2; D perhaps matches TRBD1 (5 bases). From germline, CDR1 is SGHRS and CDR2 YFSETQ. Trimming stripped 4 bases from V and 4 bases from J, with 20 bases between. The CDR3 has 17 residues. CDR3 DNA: TGCGCCAGCAGCGGTGATTTGGGGCCCCGACGCACCGGGGAGCTGTTTTTT. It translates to CASSGDLGPRRTGELFF.

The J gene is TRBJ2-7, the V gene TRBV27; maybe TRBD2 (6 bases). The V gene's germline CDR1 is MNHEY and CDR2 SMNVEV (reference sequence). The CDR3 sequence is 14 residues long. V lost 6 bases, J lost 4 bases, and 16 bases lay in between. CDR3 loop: CASRKTGSFYEQYF. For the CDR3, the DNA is TGTGCCAGCAGAAAAACCGGGAGCTTTTACGAGCAGTACTTC.

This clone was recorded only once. CDR3 DNA sequence: TGTGCCATCAGTGAACCGTGGCACAATGAGCAGTTCTTC. This translates into CAISEPWHNEQFF. The rearrangement joins TRBV10-3 to TRBJ2-1; D not resolved. This CDR3 is built from 13 residues. Trimming took off 3 bases at V and 5 bases at J, with 8 bases between the two ends. Per germline, CDR1 ENHRY and CDR2 SYGVKD.

Here the CDR3 DNA reads TGTGCCAGTAGTCTTCTTCCGGGACAGGGGGCAGATACGCAGTATTTT. It is translated as CASSLLPGQGADTQYF. The rearrangement joins TRBV19 to TRBJ2-3, with TRBD1 matching 11 bases. Germline V lookup: CDR1 LNHDA, CDR2 SQIVND (reference sequence). V was clipped by 5 bases and J by 4 bases; unmatched bases: 8. CDR3 length equals 16 residues.

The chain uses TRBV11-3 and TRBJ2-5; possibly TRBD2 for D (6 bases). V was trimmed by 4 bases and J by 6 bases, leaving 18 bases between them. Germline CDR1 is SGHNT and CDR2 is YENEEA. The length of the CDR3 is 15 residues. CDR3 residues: CASSSGLEPAQTQYF. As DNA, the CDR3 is TGTGCCAGCAGCTCGGGACTCGAACCCGCCCAGACCCAGTACTTC.

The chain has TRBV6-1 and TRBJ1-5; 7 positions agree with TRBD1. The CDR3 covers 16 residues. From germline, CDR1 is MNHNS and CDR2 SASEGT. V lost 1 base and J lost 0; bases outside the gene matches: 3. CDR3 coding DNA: TGTGCCAGCAGTGAAGGGACAGGCTATAGCAATCAGCCCCAGCATTTT. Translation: CASSEGTGYSNQPQHF.

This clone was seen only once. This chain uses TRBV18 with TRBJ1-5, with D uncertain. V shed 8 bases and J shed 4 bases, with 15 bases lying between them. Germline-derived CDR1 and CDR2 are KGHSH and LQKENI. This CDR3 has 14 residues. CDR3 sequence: CASHDNGRNQPQHF. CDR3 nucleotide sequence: TGTGCCAGCCACGACAATGGTCGAAATCAGCCCCAGCATTTT. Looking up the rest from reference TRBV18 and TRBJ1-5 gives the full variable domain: NAGVMQNPRHLVRRRGQEARLRCSPMKGHSHVYWYRQLPEEGLKFMVYLQKENIIDESGMPKERFSAEFPKEGPSILRIQQVVRGDSAAYFCASHDNGRNQPQHFGDGTRLSIL.

The DNA of the CDR3 is TGTGCCAGCACCAACCTAGCAGGTCCTAATTCACCCCTCCACTTT. Its protein is CASTNLAGPNSPLHF. The genes are TRBV2 and TRBJ1-6; D remains ambiguous. Trimming removed 7 bases from V and 6 bases from J, with 16 bases in between. Germline assignment: CDR1 SNHLY and CDR2 FYNNEI. The CDR3 is 15 amino acids.

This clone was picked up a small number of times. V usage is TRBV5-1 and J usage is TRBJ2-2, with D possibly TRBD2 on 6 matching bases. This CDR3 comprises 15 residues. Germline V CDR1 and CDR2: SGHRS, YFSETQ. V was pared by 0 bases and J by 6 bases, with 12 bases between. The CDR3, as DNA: TGCGCCAGCAGCTTGGGGGACTGGCCCCCCGGGGAGCTGTTTTTT. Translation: CASSLGDWPPGELFF.

CDR3 residues: CASSQGGVAGLTIYNEQFF. CDR3 in DNA: TGCGCCAGCAGCCAAGGAGGAGTAGCGGGATTAACGATCTACAATGAGCAGTTCTTC. The chain carries TRBV4-1 and TRBJ2-1, with 8 bases identical to TRBD2. The germline gives CDR1 MGHRA, CDR2 YSYEKL. After removal of 1 base from V and 3 bases from J, the junction contained 14 bases not matched to a gene. The CDR3 extends over 19 amino acids.

The CDR3 region has the DNA TGTGCCAGCAGTATATGGGGCGGAGGGAATGTGGAGCAGTACTTC. Translated: CASSIWGGGNVEQYF. The V call is TRBV25-1, the J call TRBJ2-7; TRBD2 is a possible D gene (6 bases). V was cut by 5 bases and J by 7 bases, with 21 bases left in between. The CDR3 sequence is 15 residues long. Germline CDR1 reads MGHDK; CDR2 reads SYGVNS.

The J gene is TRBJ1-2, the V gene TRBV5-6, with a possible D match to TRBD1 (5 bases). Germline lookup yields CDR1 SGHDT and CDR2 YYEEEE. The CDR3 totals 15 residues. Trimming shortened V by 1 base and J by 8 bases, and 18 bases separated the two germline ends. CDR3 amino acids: CASSLNEGVGGGYTF. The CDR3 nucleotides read TGTGCCAGCAGCTTGAATGAAGGGGTGGGGGGGGGCTACACCTTC.

The CDR3 nucleotides read TGTGCCAGCAGTTTCTGGACTAGCGGGGGTTCCTACGAGCAGTACTTC. Translated, it gives CASSFWTSGGSYEQYF. This chain joins TRBV27 and TRBJ2-7, with TRBD2 identical over 13 bases. This CDR3 spans 16 amino acids. The ends lost 3 bases at V and 1 base at J; junction bases unmatched: 3. Germline V gene data show CDR1 as MNHEY and CDR2 as SMNVEV (reference sequence).

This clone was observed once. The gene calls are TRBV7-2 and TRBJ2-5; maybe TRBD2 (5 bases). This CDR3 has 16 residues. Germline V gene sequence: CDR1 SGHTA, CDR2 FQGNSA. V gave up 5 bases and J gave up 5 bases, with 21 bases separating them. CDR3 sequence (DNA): TGTGCCAGCAGCCCCGCCTTGGCGGGCGCGAGGGAGACCCAGTACTTC. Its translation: CASSPALAGARETQYF.

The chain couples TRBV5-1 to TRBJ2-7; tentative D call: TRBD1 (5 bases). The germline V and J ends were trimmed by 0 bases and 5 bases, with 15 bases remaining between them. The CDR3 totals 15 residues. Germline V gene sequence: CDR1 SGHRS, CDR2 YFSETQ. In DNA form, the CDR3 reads TGCGCCAGCAGCTTGGAAAGGGGTTTGGTCAACGAGCAGTACTTC. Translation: CASSLERGLVNEQYF.

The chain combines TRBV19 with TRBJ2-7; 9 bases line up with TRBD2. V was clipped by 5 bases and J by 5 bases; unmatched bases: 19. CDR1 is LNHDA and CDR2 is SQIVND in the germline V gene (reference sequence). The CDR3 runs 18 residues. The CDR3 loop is CASSPNPVELAGVHEQYF. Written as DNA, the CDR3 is TGTGCCAGTAGTCCTAACCCCGTCGAGTTAGCGGGAGTTCACGAGCAGTACTTC.

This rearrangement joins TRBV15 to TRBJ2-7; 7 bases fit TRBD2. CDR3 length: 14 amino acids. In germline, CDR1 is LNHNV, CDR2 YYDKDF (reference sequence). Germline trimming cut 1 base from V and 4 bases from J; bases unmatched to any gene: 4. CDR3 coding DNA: TGTGCCACCAGCAGAGCTACGCGGGGGTACGAGCAGTACTTC. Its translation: CATSRATRGYEQYF. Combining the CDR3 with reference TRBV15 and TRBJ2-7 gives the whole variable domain DAMVIQNPRYQVTQFGKPVTLSCSQTLNHNVMYWYQQKSSQAPKLLFHYYDKDFNNEADTPDNFQSRRPNTSFCFLDIRSPGLGDTAMYLCATSRATRGYEQYFGPGTRLTVT.

The CDR3 DNA reads as TGTGCCAGCAGCTCCCCCGGGACAGGGGGCAATCAGCCCCAGCATTTT. This sequence encodes CASSSPGTGGNQPQHF. This chain connects TRBV11-3 to TRBJ1-5, with TRBD1 matching 10 bases. The CDR3 is 16 residues long. Germline CDR1 SGHNT, CDR2 YENEEA. V trimming: 4 bases; J trimming: 2 bases; junction bases outside the gene matches: 5. The variable domain in full, with the rest retrieved from reference TRBV11-3 and TRBJ1-5, is EAGVVQSPRYKIIEKKQPVAFWCNPISGHNTLYWYLQNLGQGPELLIRYENEEAVDDSQLPKDRFSAERLKGVDSTLKIQPAELGDSAVYLCASSSPGTGGNQPQHFGDGTRLSIL.

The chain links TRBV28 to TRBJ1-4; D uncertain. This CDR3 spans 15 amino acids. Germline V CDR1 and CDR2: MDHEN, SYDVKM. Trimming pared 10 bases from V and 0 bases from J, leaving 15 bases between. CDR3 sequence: CATTLGPSTNEKLFF. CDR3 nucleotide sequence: TGTGCCACCACACTTGGGCCCTCAACTAATGAAAAACTGTTTTTT. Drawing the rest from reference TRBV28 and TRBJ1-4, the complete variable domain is DVKVTQSSRYLVKRTGEKVFLECVQDMDHENMFWYRQDPGLGLRLIYFSYDVKMKEKGDIPEGYSVSREKKERFSLILESASTNQTSMYLCATTLGPSTNEKLFFGSGTQLSVL.

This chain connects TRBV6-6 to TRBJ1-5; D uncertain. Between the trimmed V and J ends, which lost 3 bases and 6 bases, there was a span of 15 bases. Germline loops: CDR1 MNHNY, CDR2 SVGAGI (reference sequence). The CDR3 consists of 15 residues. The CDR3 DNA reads TGTGCCAGCAGTTATATGTTGTCGGGGAGTCAGCCCCAGCATTTT. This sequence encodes CASSYMLSGSQPQHF.

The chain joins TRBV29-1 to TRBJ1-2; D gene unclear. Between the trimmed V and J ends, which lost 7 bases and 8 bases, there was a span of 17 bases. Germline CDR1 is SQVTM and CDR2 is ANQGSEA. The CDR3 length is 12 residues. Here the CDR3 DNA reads TGCAGCGCCATCGACCCCGGCGGAGGCTACACCTTC. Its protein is CSAIDPGGGYTF.

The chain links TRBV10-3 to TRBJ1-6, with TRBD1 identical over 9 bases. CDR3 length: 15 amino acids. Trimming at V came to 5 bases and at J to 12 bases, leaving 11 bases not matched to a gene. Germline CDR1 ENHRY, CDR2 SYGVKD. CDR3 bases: TGTGCCATCAGTTCAACAGGGGGCCGAATACAACCCCTCCACTTT. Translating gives CAISSTGGRIQPLHF.